The 20 T cell receptor beta chains listed next were all sequenced from one sample in a study of T cell responses to AZD1222 COVID-19 vaccine. Sequenced by immunoSEQ multiplex PCR; TCRdb stores in-frame clones only, minus some. The sample gives some 150,000 clones, over 90% of which show up once; about 5.1% is in the top ten. This specimen was peripheral blood, taken on day 0 of AZD1222 vaccination. These receptors were collected from an adult in good health.

This chain links TRBV5-6 with TRBJ2-2; 15 nucleotides match TRBD2. The CDR3 runs to 17 residues. Germline V lookup: CDR1 SGHDT, CDR2 YYEEEE. Unmatched junction bases numbered 3, after V lost 2 bases and J lost 4 bases. Written as DNA, the CDR3 is TGTGCCAGCAGCTTCGGGACTAGCGGGAGGAGCACCGGGGAGCTGTTTTTT. It is translated as CASSFGTSGRSTGELFF.

This sequence joins TRBV18 and TRBJ2-1, with 14 bases that match TRBD2. CDR3 length: 19 residues. V trimming: 3 bases; J trimming: 4 bases; junction bases outside the gene matches: 11. CDR1 is KGHSH and CDR2 is LQKENI in the germline V gene. CDR3 sequence (DNA): TGTGCCAGCTCACCGAAAGGACTAGCGGGAGGAAGGTTTTACAATGAGCAGTTCTTC. Amino acids: CASSPKGLAGGRFYNEQFF. The full variable domain, with the rest looked up from reference TRBV18 and TRBJ2-1, is NAGVMQNPRHLVRRRGQEARLRCSPMKGHSHVYWYRQLPEEGLKFMVYLQKENIIDESGMPKERFSAEFPKEGPSILRIQQVVRGDSAAYFCASSPKGLAGGRFYNEQFFGPGTRLTVL.

V usage is TRBV19 and J usage is TRBJ2-5, with 10 nucleotides matching TRBD1. This CDR3 is built from 15 residues. Germline CDR1 reads LNHDA; CDR2 reads SQIVND (reference sequence). Unmatched junction bases numbered 9, after V lost 6 bases and J lost 5 bases. CDR3 sequence: CASRTSTGGDETQYF. The CDR3 DNA is TGTGCCAGTAGAACCTCGACAGGGGGCGACGAGACCCAGTACTTC.

The chain links TRBV15 to TRBJ2-7; tentative D call: TRBD1 (5 bases). The CDR3 is 15 amino acids. V lost 0 bases and J 2 bases, leaving 11 bases between the germline ends. Germline V gene sequence: CDR1 LNHNV, CDR2 YYDKDF (reference sequence). The CDR3 sequence: CATSRDRGETYEQYF. The CDR3, as DNA: TGTGCCACCAGCAGAGATAGGGGCGAAACCTACGAGCAGTACTTC.

The rearrangement uses TRBV19 and TRBJ1-1, with 7 positions matching TRBD1. The CDR3 consists of 15 residues. With 2 bases clipped from V and 1 base from J, the junction kept 4 bases outside the gene matches. Germline values: CDR1 LNHDA, CDR2 SQIVND (reference sequence). Here the CDR3 DNA reads TGTGCCAGTAGTATAACCGGGACAGCGAACACTGAAGCTTTCTTT. It specifies CASSITGTANTEAFF.

V is TRBV5-1 and J is TRBJ2-1, with TRBD2 matching 12 bases. The CDR3 is 15 amino acids. Per germline, CDR1 SGHRS and CDR2 YFSETQ. V lost 2 bases, J lost 5 bases, and 2 bases stayed unmatched. This CDR3 is CASSLTSGRNNEQFF. The CDR3 DNA is TGCGCCAGCAGCTTAACTAGCGGGAGGAACAATGAGCAGTTCTTC.

This clone was counted a single time. The same CDR3 arises from other DNA sequences in this sample as well. The chain has TRBV29-1 and TRBJ1-4, with a weak D call TRBD1 (6 bases). V gave up 7 bases and J gave up 7 bases, with 16 bases separating them. Germline assignment: CDR1 SQVTM and CDR2 ANQGSEA. CDR3 size: 13 residues. CDR3 residues: CSASTGVGEKLFF. DNA for the CDR3: TGCAGCGCTTCGACAGGTGTCGGTGAAAAACTGTTTTTT.

The genes are TRBV4-1 and TRBJ2-6; D gene ambiguous. CDR1 and CDR2 (germline): MGHRA, YSYEKL. Trimming pared 2 bases from V and 4 bases from J, leaving 9 bases between. This CDR3 has 15 residues. The CDR3 bases are TGCGCCAGCAGCCAAATCGGGCCCGGGGCCAACGTCCTGACTTTC. This encodes CASSQIGPGANVLTF.

This chain links TRBV12-3 or TRBV12-4 with TRBJ2-3; D not certain. This CDR3 has 12 residues. V lost 3 bases to trimming and J lost 8 bases, with 9 bases between them. The CDR3 coding sequence is TGTGCCAGCAGTTTGATAGCAGGTACGCAGTATTTT. Translating gives CASSLIAGTQYF.

The DNA for the CDR3 is TGTGCCACCAGCAGAGAGGGACAGGGGTATGGCTACACCTTC. This gives the protein CATSREGQGYGYTF. The chain carries TRBV15 and TRBJ1-2; 10 positions agree with TRBD1. This CDR3 spans 14 amino acids. CDR1 and CDR2 from the germline V gene are LNHNV and YYDKDF (reference sequence). V shed 0 bases and J 5 bases; nucleotides not matched to a gene: 0. Using reference TRBV15 and TRBJ1-2 for the parts outside the CDR3, the full variable domain is DAMVIQNPRYQVTQFGKPVTLSCSQTLNHNVMYWYQQKSSQAPKLLFHYYDKDFNNEADTPDNFQSRRPNTSFCFLDIRSPGLGDTAMYLCATSREGQGYGYTFGSGTRLTVV.

The count of this clone is one. This rearrangement joins TRBV28 to TRBJ2-7; D is tentatively TRBD1 or TRBD2 (5 bases each). Trimming left V 8 bases short and J 0 bases short, with 8 bases between. The CDR3 loop spans 12 amino acids. Germline loops: CDR1 MDHEN, CDR2 SYDVKM. CDR3 amino acids: CASHGTSYEQYF. In DNA, the CDR3 is TGTGCCAGCCACGGGACCTCCTACGAGCAGTACTTC. The full variable domain, rest sourced from reference TRBV28 and TRBJ2-7, is DVKVTQSSRYLVKRTGEKVFLECVQDMDHENMFWYRQDPGLGLRLIYFSYDVKMKEKGDIPEGYSVSREKKERFSLILESASTNQTSMYLCASHGTSYEQYFGPGTRLTVT.

The rearrangement joins TRBV5-8 to TRBJ1-5; tentatively, D is TRBD1 (5 bases). The CDR3 is 15 residues long. CDR1 and CDR2 from the germline V gene are SGHTS and YDEGEE. Trimming pared 6 bases from V and 0 bases from J, leaving 13 bases between. In DNA form, the CDR3 reads TGTGCCAGCACCTATGACAGCAATAGCAATCAGCCCCAGCATTTT. Amino acid sequence: CASTYDSNSNQPQHF.

The chain couples TRBV5-4 to TRBJ2-7, with D possibly TRBD2 on 6 matching bases. The V end was cut by 0 bases, the J end by 0 bases, with 7 bases between. In germline, CDR1 is SGHNT, CDR2 YYREEE (reference sequence). The CDR3 has 14 residues. The DNA for the CDR3 is TGTGCCAGCAGCTTGGGCGGGATCTCCTACGAGCAGTACTTC. Translating gives CASSLGGISYEQYF.

This clone was detected a few times. The rearrangement links TRBV7-9 to TRBJ2-1, with 10 bases matching TRBD2. Germline V gives CDR1 SEHNR, CDR2 FQNEAQ (reference sequence). This CDR3 is built from 15 residues. V gave up 3 bases and J gave up 9 bases; unmatched junction bases: 8. For the CDR3, the DNA is TGTGCCAGCAGCTTGTCTACTAGCGGGATGAGTGAGCAGTTCTTC. Residues: CASSLSTSGMSEQFF.

This clone was recorded only once. This CDR3 is CASTPPDRGHSYEQYF. CDR3 nucleotides: TGTGCCAGCACCCCTCCGGACAGGGGGCACTCCTACGAGCAGTACTTC. V usage is TRBV6-2 or TRBV6-3 and J usage is TRBJ2-7, with 11 bases lining up with TRBD1. Trimming cost V 7 bases and J 0 bases; bases outside gene matches: 8. The CDR3 spans 16 residues. Germline values: CDR1 MNHEY, CDR2 SVGEGT.

CDR3 region: CASSEGLVGYNEQFF. CDR3 coding DNA: TGTGCCAGCAGTGAGGGACTAGTCGGATACAATGAGCAGTTCTTC. This chain joins TRBV2 and TRBJ2-1; 8 nucleotides line up with TRBD2. J gave up 4 bases and V 3 bases, and 5 bases lay outside the gene matches. There are 15 residues in the CDR3. Germline V gene lookup returns CDR1 SNHLY and CDR2 FYNNEI. The whole variable domain, remainder taken from reference TRBV2 and TRBJ2-1, is EPEVTQTPSHQVTQMGQEVILRCVPISNHLYFYWYRQILGQKVEFLVSFYNNEISEKSEIFDDQFSVERPDGSNFTLKIRSTKLEDSAMYFCASSEGLVGYNEQFFGPGTRLTVL.

The genes are TRBV10-2 and TRBJ2-7; D is tentatively TRBD1 or TRBD2 (5 bases each). The CDR3 length is 14 residues. Per the germline V gene, CDR1 is WSHSY and CDR2 is SAAADI. The V gene lost 8 bases and the J gene lost 0 bases, with 14 bases spanning the gap. CDR3 DNA: TGCGCCAGCTTCCGGGACGGAACCTCCTACGAGCAGTACTTC. It is translated as CASFRDGTSYEQYF.

This chain uses TRBV11-3 with TRBJ2-1; D gene unclear. Trimming stripped 2 bases from V and 5 bases from J, with 13 bases between. Germline CDR1 reads SGHNT; CDR2 reads YENEEA. CDR3 size: 15 residues. The CDR3 sequence: CASSLSAAEDNEQFF. For the CDR3, the DNA is TGTGCCAGCAGCTTATCCGCGGCTGAGGACAATGAGCAGTTCTTC. Combining the CDR3 with reference TRBV11-3 and TRBJ2-1 gives the whole variable domain EAGVVQSPRYKIIEKKQPVAFWCNPISGHNTLYWYLQNLGQGPELLIRYENEEAVDDSQLPKDRFSAERLKGVDSTLKIQPAELGDSAVYLCASSLSAAEDNEQFFGPGTRLTVL.

The gene calls are TRBV9 and TRBJ1-4, with D possibly being TRBD1 (5 bases). The CDR3 sequence is 14 residues long. Germline V gene lookup returns CDR1 SGDLS and CDR2 YYNGEE. V was trimmed by 0 bases and J by 5 bases, leaving 8 bases between them. CDR3 coding DNA: TGTGCCAGCAGCGTAGGACAGCTAAATGAAAAACTGTTTTTT. Protein: CASSVGQLNEKLFF.

CDR3 amino acids: CASSFGVSTDTQYF. CDR3 nucleotides: TGTGCCAGCAGTTTTGGGGTTAGCACAGATACGCAGTATTTT. This rearrangement joins TRBV2 to TRBJ2-3, with no clear D. Germline values: CDR1 SNHLY, CDR2 FYNNEI. The V end lost 5 bases, the J end lost 0 bases, and 9 bases lay between the germline ends. This CDR3 has 14 amino acids.